This is a list of T cell receptor beta chains from one sample in a study of CD8+CD57+ T cells in acquired aplastic anemia. Each CDR3 protein is one row after TCRdb ran MiXCR on the reads. The repertoire consists of some 190,000 distinct CDR3 sequences, with approximately 49% occurring once and the leading ten covering approximately 2.9%. The specimen was sorted CD4+, CD8+, or CD8+CD57+ T cells (not recorded which) from PBMCs. The receptors derive from a human donor in good health. CDR3s include the opening cysteine and the closing phenylalanine or tryptophan. The D gene is left open where the match is weak. Clone size is given for some rows only: seen once, a few or many times, or a class if the clone is expanded.

clone size,J gene,D gene,V gene,CDR3 DNA,CDR3 protein
few,TRBJ2-2,NA,TRBV6-1,TGTGCCAGCACGTACAGGGGAGGAGGGGACACCGGGGAGCTGTTTTTT,CASTYRGGGDTGELFF
NA,TRBJ2-7,NA,TRBV19,TGTGCCAGTAGCCTAACGTCGGGGCTCAACGAGCAGTACTTC,CASSLTSGLNEQYF
many,TRBJ2-5,NA,TRBV12-3/TRBV12-4,TGTGCCAGCAGTTTTTTACAGCAAGAGACCCAGTACTTC,CASSFLQQETQYF
NA,TRBJ1-5,TRBD1,TRBV20-1,TGCAGTGCTAGAGAGGTCAGGGGGTATCATTTTGAGCATTTT,CSAREVRGYHFEHF
NA,TRBJ1-1,NA,TRBV6-5,TGTGCCAGCAGTTACGGCCGGGTGAACACTGACGCTTTCTTT,CASSYGRVNTDAFF
NA,TRBJ2-2,NA,TRBV24-1,TGTGCCACCCAGGGGACAAGTAACACCGGGGAGCTGTTTTTT,CATQGTSNTGELFF
NA,TRBJ1-4,TRBD1,TRBV11-1,TGTGCCAGCAGCGCCCAGAGCTCAGGGGGCCTCTGGGAAAAACTGTTTTTT,CASSAQSSGGLWEKLFF
NA,TRBJ1-4,NA,TRBV18,TGTGCCAGCTCACCAAATCAGGGGAGCCCTAATGAAAAACTGTTTTTT,CASSPNQGSPNEKLFF
many,TRBJ1-1,NA,TRBV24-1,TGTGCCCCCAGGAAACAGGACAGAAAGGACACTGAAGCTTTCTTT,CAPRKQDRKDTEAFF
NA,TRBJ1-2,NA,TRBV20-1,TGCAGTGCTCCCGCCCGACAGTTCCCTAACTATGGCTACACCTTC,CSAPARQFPNYGYTF
NA,TRBJ2-3,TRBD2,TRBV15,TGTGCCACCAGCAGAGAGACTAGCGGGAGCAAGCGGGATACGCAGTATTTT,CATSRETSGSKRDTQYF
NA,TRBJ2-2,TRBD1,TRBV6-1,TGTGCCAGCAGTACATTATGGACAGGGGACCACACCGGGGAGCTGTTTTTT,CASSTLWTGDHTGELFF
NA,TRBJ1-6,NA,TRBV9,TGTGCCAGCAGCGTAGAAGGGGGGCGTAATTCACCCCTCCACTTT,CASSVEGGRNSPLHF
many,TRBJ2-5,NA,TRBV12-3/TRBV12-4,TGTGCCAGCAGACCCAATTTGGGCGGTATCGCCCAAGAGACCCAGTACTTC,CASRPNLGGIAQETQYF
NA,TRBJ2-6,NA,TRBV5-1,TGCGCCAGCAGCCGGACACAATCCTCTGGGGCCAACGTCCTGACTTTC,CASSRTQSSGANVLTF
many,TRBJ2-2,TRBD1,TRBV10-3,TGTGCCATCAGTGGTGGGACAGGGAACACCGGGGAGCTGTTTTTT,CAISGGTGNTGELFF
few,TRBJ2-5,NA,TRBV7-8,TGTGCCAGCAGCTTTCGCGGGTCCCAGTACTTC,CASSFRGSQYF
few,TRBJ2-3,NA,TRBV11-2,TGTGCCAGCAGGGAATGGGGTCTCGATGCAGGAGATACGCAGTATTTT,CASREWGLDAGDTQYF
NA,TRBJ2-1,NA,TRBV12-3/TRBV12-4,TGTGCCAGCACCCCCCCGGGCCATGAGCAGTTCTTC,CASTPPGHEQFF
many,TRBJ2-2,NA,TRBV29-1,TGCAGCGTTGTTCAGGGTAGCACCGGGGAGCTGTTTTTT,CSVVQGSTGELFF
many,TRBJ2-7,TRBD2,TRBV20-1,TGCAGTGCTAGAGATAGCGGGAGGATCTCCTACGAGCAGTACTTC,CSARDSGRISYEQYF
many,TRBJ2-3,TRBD2,TRBV12-3/TRBV12-4,TGTGCCAGCAGCCTACTAGCGGCTCTCAAGAATACGCAGTATTTT,CASSLLAALKNTQYF
NA,TRBJ1-2,TRBD1,TRBV30,TGTGCCTGGAGTGTAAACAGGGGGCTTGCTAACTATGGCTACACCTTC,CAWSVNRGLANYGYTF
many,TRBJ2-3,NA,TRBV7-9,TGTGCCAGCAGCTTAGTAAGTGATACGCAGTATTTT,CASSLVSDTQYF